This is a list of T cell receptor beta chains from one sample in a study of T cell repertoires in ileal Crohn's disease. Repertoires were generated with immunoSEQ multiplex PCR, while TCRdb's copy carries only in-frame clones and drops some. The sample carries approximately 10,000 clones, 55% to 80% recorded once. The specimen sequenced was ileal tissue. The receptors derive from an adult with Crohn's disease. CDR3s include the opening cysteine and the closing phenylalanine or tryptophan. A D gene is named only where the DNA matches it firmly. For some rows the clone size is stated as once, few or many, or as a class when expanded; others skip it.

>NA|TRBJ1-3|TRBV27|NA
TGTGCCAGCAGTTTATCGGGCCCCAGAGACACCATATATTTT
CASSLSGPRDTIYF
>NA|TRBJ1-1|TRBV5-4|NA
TGTGCCAGCAGCTACCACCCGACGGGGGTGAACACTGAAGCTTTCTTT
CASSYHPTGVNTEAFF
>TRBD2|TRBJ2-1|TRBV30|NA
TGTGCCTGGAGTACCTGGACTAGCGGGAGGACTGACAATGAGCAGTTCTTC
CAWSTWTSGRTDNEQFF
>TRBD2|TRBJ2-3|TRBV10-3|NA
TGTGCCATCAGTGAGGGTGGGGCGGGAGGGCAGAATACGCAGTATTTT
CAISEGGAGGQNTQYF
>TRBD1|TRBJ1-5|TRBV29-1|NA
TGCAGCGTTGAAGAAGGGGGCGATCAGCCCCAGCATTTT
CSVEEGGDQPQHF
>NA|TRBJ2-1|TRBV5-1|NA
TGCGCCAGCAGCTTCGGGACTGAGAATGAGCAGTTCTTC
CASSFGTENEQFF
>TRBD1|TRBJ2-5|TRBV27|NA
TGTGCCAGCAGTTTTGGACAGGGGTTAGAGACCCAGTACTTC
CASSFGQGLETQYF
>TRBD1|TRBJ2-7|TRBV29-1|NA
TGCAGCGTCGCAGGGGGCTTCGTGGGATACGAGCAGTACTTC
CSVAGGFVGYEQYF
>TRBD1|TRBJ2-2|TRBV7-9|NA
TGTGCCAGCAGCGACGGACAGGGTAGCGGGGAGCTGTTTTTT
CASSDGQGSGELFF
>NA|TRBJ2-6|TRBV5-1|NA
TGCGCCAGCAGGGGGGGTGTCTCTGGGGCCAACGTCCTGACTTTC
CASRGGVSGANVLTF
>NA|TRBJ2-1|TRBV15|NA
TGTGCCACCAGCAGAGAGTGGAGAGATGAGCAGTTCTTC
CATSREWRDEQFF
>NA|TRBJ2-7|TRBV30|NA
TGTGCCTGGAGTGAGTTTGCCAGGACTTACGAGCAGTACTTC
CAWSEFARTYEQYF
>TRBD1|TRBJ1-3|TRBV19|NA
TGTGCCAGTAGTATGACAGGGCAAAGCCACTCTGGAAACACCATATATTTT
CASSMTGQSHSGNTIYF
>NA|TRBJ2-3|TRBV30|NA
TGTGCCGGAACCCAGGCTACCTCCACAGATACGCAGTATTTT
CAGTQATSTDTQYF
>NA|TRBJ1-2|TRBV28|NA
TGTGCCAGCAGCACAAAGGGGGGGGCGCCCCGCTATGGCTACACCTTC
CASSTKGGAPRYGYTF
>NA|TRBJ2-7|TRBV5-4|NA
TGTGCCAGCAGTTCGAGGGATTCCTACGAGCAGTACTTC
CASSSRDSYEQYF
>TRBD1|TRBJ2-5|TRBV4-2|few
TGTGCCAGCAGCCTAAACAGGGGAAAAGAGACCCAGTACTTC
CASSLNRGKETQYF
>TRBD2|TRBJ2-3|TRBV5-1|NA
TGCGCCAGCAGCCCAGGGACTAGTTCAGATACGCAGTATTTT
CASSPGTSSDTQYF
>NA|TRBJ1-1|TRBV7-8|NA
TGTGCCAGCAGCCCCGGACTTCAGAACACTGAAGCTTTCTTT
CASSPGLQNTEAFF
>TRBD2|TRBJ2-5|TRBV23-1|NA
TGCGCCAGGCGGGGGACACGGGAGGGAGAGACCCAGTACTTC
CARRGTREGETQYF
>NA|TRBJ1-1|TRBV7-8|large
TGTGCCAGCAGCCAGACAGGCCTGGCTTTCTTT
CASSQTGLAFF
>NA|TRBJ1-1|TRBV11-2|NA
TGTGCCAGCAGCTTAGCAGGGTCGGTAAGGAACACTGAAGCTTTCTTT
CASSLAGSVRNTEAFF
>NA|TRBJ2-7|TRBV2|NA
TGTGCCAGCAGTGAAGCGGGCTATGAGCAGTACTTC
CASSEAGYEQYF
>TRBD1|TRBJ1-2|TRBV7-9|NA
TGTGCCAGCAGCTCTCCCAGGGGGTGGAATGGCTACACCTTC
CASSSPRGWNGYTF
>TRBD1|TRBJ1-1|TRBV7-9|NA
TGTGCCAGCAGCAACACAGGGGGCTGGACTGAAGCTTTCTTT
CASSNTGGWTEAFF
>NA|TRBJ1-3|TRBV5-6|once
TGTGCCAGCAGCTTGTCAGGGGCTGGAAACACCATATATTTT
CASSLSGAGNTIYF
>NA|TRBJ1-5|TRBV19|once
TGTGCCAGTAGCCCGGGGAGTGCGGTCAGGCATTTT
CASSPGSAVRHF
>NA|TRBJ2-1|TRBV11-2|NA
TGTGCCAGCAGCTTAGCGCGCGGGACCTACAATGAGCAGTTCTTC
CASSLARGTYNEQFF
>TRBD2|TRBJ2-7|TRBV4-2|NA
TGTGCCAGCAGCCAAGAGGTGGCGGGAGGGCCGGGCGAGCAGTACTTC
CASSQEVAGGPGEQYF
>NA|TRBJ1-1|TRBV6-5|NA
TGTGCCAGCAGTTACGAGGCAGGGTCTGAAGCTTTCTTT
CASSYEAGSEAFF
>NA|TRBJ1-1|TRBV30|NA
TGTGCCCTCAGGTCGGGGGTACGGACTGAAGCTTTCTTT
CALRSGVRTEAFF
>TRBD1|TRBJ2-7|TRBV7-2|NA
TGTGCCAGCAGCTTAGGGACAGGGGGCGGGTACGAGCAGTACTTC
CASSLGTGGGYEQYF
>TRBD1|TRBJ1-2|TRBV7-2|NA
TGTGCCAGCAGCCGCAAAACAGGGGGCTATGGCTACACCTTC
CASSRKTGGYGYTF
>TRBD1|TRBJ2-1|TRBV19|few
TGTGCCAGTAGTATGGGGACAGGGGGTTTTTACAATGAGCAGTTCTTC
CASSMGTGGFYNEQFF
>NA|TRBJ1-2|TRBV19|NA
TGTGCCAGTACCGGACAGATCTATGGCTACACCTTC
CASTGQIYGYTF
>TRBD2|TRBJ2-1|TRBV5-5|NA
TGTGCCAGCAGCTTCGGACTAGCGGGTCATGAGCAGTTCTTC
CASSFGLAGHEQFF
>NA|TRBJ1-2|TRBV5-4|NA
TGTGCCAGCAGCTTGGAGACATCCTATGGCTACACCTTC
CASSLETSYGYTF
>TRBD2|TRBJ2-1|TRBV9|NA
TGTGCCAGCAGCGTAGTTGGGACTATCGTCTCCTACAATGAGCAGTTCTTC
CASSVVGTIVSYNEQFF
>TRBD2|TRBJ2-3|TRBV30|NA
TGTGCCTGGAGATTCAGACTAGCTAGGGATACGCAGTATTTT
CAWRFRLARDTQYF
>NA|TRBJ1-1|TRBV19|NA
TGTGCCAGTACCCCGGGATGGGAGGTAGGCACTGAAGCTTTCTTT
CASTPGWEVGTEAFF
>TRBD2|TRBJ2-1|TRBV27|NA
TGTGCCAGCGGACTTGTGGGAGGGCCCCTTGAGCAGTTCTTC
CASGLVGGPLEQFF
>NA|TRBJ1-3|TRBV6-1|NA
TGTGCCAGCAGTGAAGTCATACAGTCCTTCTCTGGAAACACCATATATTTT
CASSEVIQSFSGNTIYF
>NA|TRBJ2-7|TRBV6-1|few
TGTGCCAGCTCCGTCCACAGAGCCGAGCAGTACTTC
CASSVHRAEQYF
>NA|TRBJ2-6|TRBV19|NA
TGTGCCAGTAGTATAAGCCCTGGGGCCAACGTCCTGACTTTC
CASSISPGANVLTF
>TRBD2|TRBJ2-2|TRBV5-6|NA
TGTGCCAGCAGCCCGGGACTAGTCTTGGGCGGGGAGCTGTTTTTT
CASSPGLVLGGELFF
>TRBD1|TRBJ1-6|TRBV6-1|NA
TGTGCCAGCAAGGGGACAGGGGATTCACCCCTCCACTTT
CASKGTGDSPLHF
>NA|TRBJ1-1|TRBV5-1|few
TGCGCCAGCAGCTTGCAGGGGAACACTGAAGCTTTCTTT
CASSLQGNTEAFF
>NA|TRBJ2-1|TRBV5-6|NA
TGTGCCAGCAGCTTGGAAAGGGGCAATGAGCAGTTCTTC
CASSLERGNEQFF
>NA|TRBJ2-1|TRBV30|once
TGTGCCTGGAGTAAGAGCTCCTACAATGAGCAGTTCTTC
CAWSKSSYNEQFF
>TRBD2|TRBJ2-1|TRBV2|NA
TGTGCCAGCTACGATCCGGGAGGAAGATACAATGAGCAGTTCTTC
CASYDPGGRYNEQFF
>NA|TRBJ1-5|TRBV19|NA
TGTGCCAGTAGTATGGTTCGACAGGACAGCAATCAGCCCCAGCATTTT
CASSMVRQDSNQPQHF
>TRBD2|TRBJ2-1|TRBV6-5|NA
TGTGCCAGCAGCAGGACTAGCGGGGTTTACAATGAGCAGTTCTTC
CASSRTSGVYNEQFF
>TRBD1|TRBJ2-1|TRBV5-1|NA
TGCGCCAGCAGCTTAGGGCGACGGCAGGGGGCTTATGAGCAGTTCTTC
CASSLGRRQGAYEQFF